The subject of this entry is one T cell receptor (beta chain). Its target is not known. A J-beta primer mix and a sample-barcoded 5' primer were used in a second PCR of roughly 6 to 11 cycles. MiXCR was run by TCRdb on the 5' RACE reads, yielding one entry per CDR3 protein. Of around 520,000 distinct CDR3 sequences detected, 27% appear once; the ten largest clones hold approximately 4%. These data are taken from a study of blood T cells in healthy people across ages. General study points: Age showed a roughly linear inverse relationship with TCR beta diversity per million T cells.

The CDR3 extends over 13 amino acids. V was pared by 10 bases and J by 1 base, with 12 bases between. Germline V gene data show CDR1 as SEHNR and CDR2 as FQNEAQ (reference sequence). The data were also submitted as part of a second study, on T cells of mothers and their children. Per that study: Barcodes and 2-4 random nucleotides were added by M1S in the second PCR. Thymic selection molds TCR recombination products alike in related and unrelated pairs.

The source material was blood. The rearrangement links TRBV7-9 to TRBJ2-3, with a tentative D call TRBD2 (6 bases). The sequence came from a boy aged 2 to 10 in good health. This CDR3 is CAIRPGGTDTQYF. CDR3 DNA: TGTGCCATTCGACCGGGGGGCACAGATACGCAGTATTTT.